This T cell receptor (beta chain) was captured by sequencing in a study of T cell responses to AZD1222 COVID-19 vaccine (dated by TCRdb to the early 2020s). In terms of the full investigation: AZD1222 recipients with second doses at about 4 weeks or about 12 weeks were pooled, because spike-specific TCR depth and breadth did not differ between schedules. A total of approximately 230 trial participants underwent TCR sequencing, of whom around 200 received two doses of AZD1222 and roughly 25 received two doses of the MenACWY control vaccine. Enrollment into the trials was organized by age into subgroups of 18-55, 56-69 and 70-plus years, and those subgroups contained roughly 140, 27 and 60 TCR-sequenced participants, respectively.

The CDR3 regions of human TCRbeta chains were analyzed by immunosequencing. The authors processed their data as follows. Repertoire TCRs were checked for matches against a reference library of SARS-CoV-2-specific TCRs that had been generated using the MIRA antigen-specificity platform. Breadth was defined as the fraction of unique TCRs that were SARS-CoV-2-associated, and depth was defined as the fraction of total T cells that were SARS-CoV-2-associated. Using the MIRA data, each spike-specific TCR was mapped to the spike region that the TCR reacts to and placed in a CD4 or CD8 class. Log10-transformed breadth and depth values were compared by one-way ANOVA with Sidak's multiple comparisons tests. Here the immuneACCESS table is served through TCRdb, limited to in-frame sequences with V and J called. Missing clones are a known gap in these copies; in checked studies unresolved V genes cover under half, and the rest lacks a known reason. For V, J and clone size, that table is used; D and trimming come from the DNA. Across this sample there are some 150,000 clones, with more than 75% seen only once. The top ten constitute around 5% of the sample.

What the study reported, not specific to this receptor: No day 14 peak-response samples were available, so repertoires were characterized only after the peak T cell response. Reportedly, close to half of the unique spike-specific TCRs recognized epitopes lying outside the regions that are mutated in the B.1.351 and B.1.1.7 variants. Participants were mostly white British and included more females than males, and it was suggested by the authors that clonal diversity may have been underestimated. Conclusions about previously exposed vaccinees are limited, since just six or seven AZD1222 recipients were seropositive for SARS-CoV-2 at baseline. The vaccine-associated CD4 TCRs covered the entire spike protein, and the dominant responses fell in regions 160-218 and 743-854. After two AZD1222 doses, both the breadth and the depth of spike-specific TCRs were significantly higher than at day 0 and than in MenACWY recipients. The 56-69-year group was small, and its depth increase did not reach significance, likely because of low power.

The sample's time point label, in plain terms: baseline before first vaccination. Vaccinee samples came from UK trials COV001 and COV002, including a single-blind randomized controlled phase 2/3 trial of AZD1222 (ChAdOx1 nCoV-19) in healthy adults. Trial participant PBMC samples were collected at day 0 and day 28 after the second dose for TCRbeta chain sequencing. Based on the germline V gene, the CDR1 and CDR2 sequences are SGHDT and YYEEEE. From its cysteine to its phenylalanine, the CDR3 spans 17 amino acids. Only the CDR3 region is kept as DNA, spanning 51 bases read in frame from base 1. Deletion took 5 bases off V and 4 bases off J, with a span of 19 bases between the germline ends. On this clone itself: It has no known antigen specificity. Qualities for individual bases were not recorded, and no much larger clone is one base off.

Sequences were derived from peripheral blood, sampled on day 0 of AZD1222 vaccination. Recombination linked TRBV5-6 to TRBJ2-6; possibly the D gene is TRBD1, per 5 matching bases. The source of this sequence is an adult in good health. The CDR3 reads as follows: CASSGAPYPPGANVLTF. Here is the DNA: TGTGCCAGCAGTGGGGCCCCTTACCCGCCCGGGGCCAACGTCCTGACTTTC.